Given below is one TCR beta chain in context. The antigen this receptor binds is unknown. Libraries were made using the immunoSEQ multiplex PCR assay. A mixture of 60 forward primers for TCR Vbeta segments and 13 reverse primers for TCR Jbeta segments was used in the multiplex PCR. The CDR3 region of rearranged TCR beta genes was amplified from genomic DNA by a multiplex PCR assay. The Illumina HiSeq System was used to sequence the amplified TCR beta libraries as 87-base-pair reads. In the authors' own workflow: Across the 670 or so repertoires, a later analysis counted 60 million to 90 million unique TCR beta chains, 9.5 million to 13 million of which were shared by at least two donors. To remove PCR and sequencing errors, raw reads were error-corrected and collapsed into unique sequences using a nearest-neighbor algorithm that merged closely related sequences. CDR3 sequences were aligned to IMGT reference sequences to assign V, D and J gene segments. For a sequence to be retained, a match of at least six nucleotides to both a V gene segment and a J gene segment was required. A rearrangement was called productive if the CDR3 had no stop codons and remained in frame with V and J, and every other rearrangement was called non-productive. Following IMGT convention, CDR3 was defined as the stretch from the second conserved V-encoded cysteine to the conserved J-encoded phenylalanine. In an earlier analysis of roughly 610 of the donors, sequences lacking an unambiguous match to a single V gene segment were excluded. An earlier analysis of some 500 of the donors classified V segments as functional when productive rearrangements were above 56.7% and as segregating when the standard deviation between donors was above 5%. A statistical classification framework was built to diagnose cytomegalovirus status from the catalog of TCR beta chain sequences. In a later analysis, V and J genes were assigned by comparing TCR nucleotide sequences against IMGT/GENE-DB human TR gene sequences. Using the TCRdist pipeline, a later analysis assigned CDR3 sequences along with most-parsimonious VDJ recombination scenarios. A later analysis defined each TCR beta chain by its CDR3 amino acid sequence plus V-gene family, and excluded reads lacking a unique V-gene family. As a way to deal with suspected cross-contamination and a sequencing artifact, a later analysis dropped hundreds of nucleotide sequences that were highly shared and had low generation probability. For each public chain, a later analysis derived a clonal expansion index from normalized ranks of inferred template counts within each repertoire. In a later analysis, generation probabilities were computed using a VDJ recombination model fitted to out-of-frame rearrangements, and the results were checked against IGoR. In a later analysis, TCR-TCR, TCR-HLA and TCR-CMV co-occurrence was scored with hypergeometric tests, and a repertoire-size bias correction was applied to TCR pairs. To estimate false discovery rates, a later analysis permuted the HLA or CMV assignments 20 times. In a later analysis, co-occurring TCRs were grouped using DBSCAN, and TCRdist sequence similarity was added for clustering within HLA-allele-positive subsets. Repertoires with fewer than 30,000 or more than 120,000 public chains, plus five repertoires with anomalous nucleotide sharing, were excluded from co-occurrence clustering. TCRdb limited this immuneACCESS table to in-frame rearrangements with V and J called. A share of clones is missing; checked studies link under half to unresolved V genes, and the rest is unexplained. V and J calls and clone size are given by that table; D and trimming were obtained from the DNA. The sample table records about 140,000 clones. The top ten clonotypes cover under 3.5% of the sample.

This sample is drawn from a study of cytomegalovirus exposure and HLA in healthy donors (dated by TCRdb to the late 2010s). Regarding the research as a whole: An earlier analysis of 587 of the donors reported around 280 Gb of sequence data and around 100 million unique TCR beta sequences obtained from roughly 180 million T cells. Because of strong linkage in the cohort, 5 or 6 DR-DQ haplotypes were treated as single units for association and clustering. Class I and class II HLA loci were covered by the typing at four-digit resolution. Donor age, sex, ethnicity and CMV serostatus were collected together with the repertoire data. Roughly 300 gigabases of sequencing data and around 80 million unique TCR sequences made up an early release that covered nearly 650 HLA-typed donors. Typing coverage differed by locus: A, B, C, DRB1 and DQB1 were typed in roughly 620-630 donors, DQA1 in about 500, DPA1 in 600 to 610, and DPB1 in around 440. In a later analysis, previously published TCR beta repertoires from about 640 donors were re-analyzed and high-resolution HLA genotyping was added so that TCR occurrence patterns could be studied. An earlier analysis of about 600 of the donors used high-throughput TCR beta sequencing to judge whether each TCR beta V gene segment behaved as functional or pseudogenic. The genetic ancestry cluster associated with self-reported Caucasian donors included around 76% of the roughly 400 genotyped donors. Every repertoire in the discovery cohort had been generated on one and the same sequencing platform. In a later genetic analysis, genome-wide SNP genotypes for about three fifths of the 666 donors were used, and that subset was treated as a discovery cohort. The T cell repertoires of 700 or so subjects were profiled by immunosequencing and related to cytomegalovirus serostatus. Rather than using new phenotypic data, the later analysis identified candidate immune exposures from TCR beta sequences and from how often those sequences occurred across donors. A separate validation cohort of roughly 130 different subjects was used in addition to the roughly 670-subject first cohort. The study combined high-throughput TCR immunosequencing, statistical association of individual TCRs with disease status, and machine learning to predict cytomegalovirus infection status. The study aimed to test whether cataloging public T cell receptors could reveal signatures of past pathogen exposure. Among several hundred genotyped donors of the cohort, an average of around 220,000 unique TCR beta nucleotide sequences was sequenced per donor, of which 15% to 20% were non-productive.

The cohort consisted of 600 to 750 healthy bone marrow donors. Cohort members were all nominally healthy when sampled, although unrecorded immune exposures were likely present. The donor tested CMV seronegative, placing the donor among the roughly 340 seronegative members of the cohort. A peripheral blood sample was provided by each donor, and peripheral blood mononuclear cells were used for TCR beta sequencing. Genomic DNA was extracted from the blood cell samples with the Qiagen DNeasy Blood Extraction Kit. Results and caveats for the whole study, not just this receptor: In an earlier analysis of more than 500 of the donors, most TCR beta V segments appeared in productive rearrangements about 87% or about 30% of the time, broadly matching IMGT annotations. When HLA alleles, especially DR and DQ, strongly co-occurred, TCR associations were difficult to assign to individual alleles. A further reported finding was that TCR beta sequences accurately predicted the HLA-A and HLA-B alleles for most subjects in the first cohort. A few of the identified cytomegalovirus-associated TCR beta chains were confirmed in vitro to be specific for cytomegalovirus antigens. According to the authors, the approach could potentially be generalized to other disease states and immunological phenotypes. Because HLA typing was unavailable for some donors at each locus, only the typed subset was used in association tests. Compared with the approximately 700-donor mean, donors in an Asian-associated ancestry cluster had fewer N-insertions in productive TCRs, according to a later genetic analysis. A later analysis associated 16,951 TCR beta sequences with specific HLA alleles at a false discovery rate of 0.05. V-gene and J-gene trimming of TCR beta chains was associated with a missense DCLRE1C variant in a later genetic analysis, and the association was replicated in an independent cohort. In a later analysis, HLA-associated TCR beta chains showed more clonal expansion and lower generation probabilities than non-associated chains that were equally common. Correlated functional status among segregating V segments might be attributable to linkage disequilibrium, but an unknown experimental factor could not be ruled out. Immune exposure information for the cohort was limited to CMV serostatus. According to a later analysis, TCR association rates differed among HLA loci, with DRB1 alleles showing the most associated TCRs and HLA-C alleles showing the fewest. Most TCR sequences were observed very rarely across donors, whereas some public TCRs were present in many individuals. A group of highly shared sequence variants was considered likely to be a technical artifact of the sequencing pipeline. About 15 rarely observed V segments, including chromosome 9 orphons, were excluded from the earlier analysis of a few hundred of the donors because counts were too low. Sequencing depth was assumed to be roughly uniform across donors in the presence/absence analyses, though that assumption may not hold. A total of some 180 TCR beta chains were listed by the study as associated with cytomegalovirus. In a later analysis, most CMV-associated TCR beta chains were found to appear HLA-restricted, with HLA associations seemingly driven largely by CMV exposure. The classifier was reported to diagnose cytomegalovirus status with high specificity and sensitivity in both the original cohort and the validation cohort. In a later analysis, several top co-occurrence clusters were reported to appear linked to parvovirus B19, influenza, CMV and Epstein-Barr virus. Some IMGT-functional V segments, including TRBV6-2 and TRBV6-3, could not be told apart with the 87-base-pair reads, so those segments were excluded. The cohort was sequenced for TCR beta chains only, and without alpha or paired-chain data the features that could be detected were limited.

The CDR3 spans 16 residues, from the cysteine through the phenylalanine. CDR3 DNA only is kept here, 48 bases in frame from base 1. Reading the germline V gene gives CDR1 SGHRS and CDR2 YFSETQ. Trimming takes 4 bases from V and 0 bases from J, and the germline ends sit 13 bases apart. The sequence is built from TRBV5-1 and TRBJ2-2, and the D gene may be TRBD1, 6 bases matching. The sample comprised PBMCs. This receptor was obtained from a middle-aged man in good health and CMV-seronegative. The CDR3 in this case is CASSTGTYANTGELFF. The DNA is TGCGCCAGCAGCACCGGGACATATGCGAACACCGGGGAGCTGTTTTTT.